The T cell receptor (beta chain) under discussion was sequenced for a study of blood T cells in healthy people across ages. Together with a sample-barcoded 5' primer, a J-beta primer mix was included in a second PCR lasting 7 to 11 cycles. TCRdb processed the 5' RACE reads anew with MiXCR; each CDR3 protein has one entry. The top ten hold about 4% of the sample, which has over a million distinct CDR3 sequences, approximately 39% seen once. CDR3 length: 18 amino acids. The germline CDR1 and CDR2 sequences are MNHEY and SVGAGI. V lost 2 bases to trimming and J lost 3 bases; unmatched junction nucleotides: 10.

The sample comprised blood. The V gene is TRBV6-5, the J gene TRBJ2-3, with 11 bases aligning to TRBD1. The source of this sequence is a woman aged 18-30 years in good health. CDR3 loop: CASSYTLPGQGGTDTQYF. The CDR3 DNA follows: TGTGCCAGCAGTTACACCTTGCCGGGACAGGGGGGAACAGATACGCAGTATTTT.